The T cell receptor beta chain under discussion was sequenced for a study of blood T cell repertoires in COVID-19. Study overall: Sample material is recorded as cDNA or gDNA derived from T cells, B-cell-depleted T cells, or PBMCs.

Sequencing used immunoSEQ multiplex PCR; TCRdb keeps in-frame clones, though not all of them. The sample shows about 380,000 clones, over 75% of them seen only once. V lost 0 bases, J lost 5 bases, and 14 bases lay in between. The CDR3 runs to 16 residues. Germline CDR1 and CDR2: LGHNA and YNFKEQ. Self-reported history from a screening survey and questionnaire set each donor's cohort. Cohort 3 donors counted as recovered after two negative PCRs, clearance, or resolved symptoms. The sequence came from a man aged 25 to 40 who had recovered from COVID-19. The chain recombines TRBV4-2 with TRBJ1-5; tentative D call: TRBD1 (5 bases). The specimen was PBMCs or T cells enriched from blood (not recorded which). The CDR3 DNA is TGTGCCAGCAGCCAAGAGGGGCGGGGAAGTGATCAGCCCCAGCATTTT. Protein sequence: CASSQEGRGSDQPQHF.